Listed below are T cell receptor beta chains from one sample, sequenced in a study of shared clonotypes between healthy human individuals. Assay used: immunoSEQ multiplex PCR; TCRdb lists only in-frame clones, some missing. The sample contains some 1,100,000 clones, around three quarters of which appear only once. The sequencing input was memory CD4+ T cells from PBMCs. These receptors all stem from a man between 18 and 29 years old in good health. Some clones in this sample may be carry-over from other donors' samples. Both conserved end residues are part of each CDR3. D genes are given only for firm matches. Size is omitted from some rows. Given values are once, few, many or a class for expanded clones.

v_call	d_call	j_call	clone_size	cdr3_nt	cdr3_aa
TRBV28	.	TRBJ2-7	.	TGTGCCAGCAGTTACATCGTGGGTCCCGAGCAGTACTTC	CASSYIVGPEQYF
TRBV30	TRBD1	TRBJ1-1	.	TGTGCCTGGAGTGAACCCGGGACAGGGATAACTGAAGCTTTCTTT	CAWSEPGTGITEAFF
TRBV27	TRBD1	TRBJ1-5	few	TGTGCCAGCAGCGCACAGGGGAACGAGCCCCAGCATTTT	CASSAQGNEPQHF
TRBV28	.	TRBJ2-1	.	TGTGCCACCACAGTCTCTAGCGCGCCCTACAATGAGCAGTTCTTC	CATTVSSAPYNEQFF
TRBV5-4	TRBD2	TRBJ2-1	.	TGTGCCAGCAGCTTGGGACCCGGGACTAGCGGGGGGGGGAAGCAGTTCTTC	CASSLGPGTSGGGKQFF
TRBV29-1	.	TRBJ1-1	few	TGCAGCGTTGGTAAAGGCTACACTGAAGCTTTCTTT	CSVGKGYTEAFF
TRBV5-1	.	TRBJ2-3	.	TGCGCCAGCAGCCAGGGGGGGTTCACGCAGTATTTT	CASSQGGFTQYF
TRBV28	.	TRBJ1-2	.	TGTGCCAGCAGTTCCGGGACGGTATATGGCTACACCTTC	CASSSGTVYGYTF
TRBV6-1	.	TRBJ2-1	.	TGTGCCAGCAGTGCCCGCCCCCAGTTCTTC	CASSARPQFF
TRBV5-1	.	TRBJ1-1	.	TGCGCCAGCAGCCCCTATGGGCTTGGTGAAGCTTTCTTT	CASSPYGLGEAFF
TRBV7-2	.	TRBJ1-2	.	TGTGCCAGCAGTGCGGGGGAATCTGGTGGCTACACCTTC	CASSAGESGGYTF
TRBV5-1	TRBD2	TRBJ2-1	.	TGCGCCAGCAGCTTGGGTGGGACTAGCGGGGGCTCCTACAATGAGCAGTTCTTC	CASSLGGTSGGSYNEQFF
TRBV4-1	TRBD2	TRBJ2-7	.	TGCGCCAGCAGCCAGATTAGCGGGAGTACACCCTACGAGCAGTACTTC	CASSQISGSTPYEQYF
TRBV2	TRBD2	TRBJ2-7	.	TGTGCCAGCAGAGTCAGCGGGATCATCCTGGGCGAGCAGTACTTC	CASRVSGIILGEQYF
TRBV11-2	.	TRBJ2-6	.	TGTGCCAGCAGCCCCCTACCGGGACAACTTGCGGGGGCCAACGTCCTGACTTTC	CASSPLPGQLAGANVLTF
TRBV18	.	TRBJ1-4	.	TGTGCCAGCTCGTTGGCCCGGGGGGTTAATGAAAAACTGTTTTTT	CASSLARGVNEKLFF
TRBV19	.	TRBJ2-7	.	TGTGCCAGTAGTATGTATCACCCGTTCCGGGACTGGCGGCACGAGCAGTACTTC	CASSMYHPFRDWRHEQYF
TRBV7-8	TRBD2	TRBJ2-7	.	TGTGCCAGCAGTCCTACTAGCGGGAGGGCCGTGGAGCAGTACTTC	CASSPTSGRAVEQYF
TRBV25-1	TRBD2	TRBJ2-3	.	TGTGCCAGCAGCTCGACTAGCGGGAGTAGCACAGATACGCAGTATTTT	CASSSTSGSSTDTQYF
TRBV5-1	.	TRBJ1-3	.	TGCGCCAGCAGCATCAGACACCTGGACTCTGGAAACACCATATATTTT	CASSIRHLDSGNTIYF
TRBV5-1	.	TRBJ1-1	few	TGCGCCAGCAGCCCCCGGGTGGACACTGAAGCTTTCTTT	CASSPRVDTEAFF
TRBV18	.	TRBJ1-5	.	TGTGCCAGCTCACCAACAGGGTTGAATCAGCCCCAGCATTTT	CASSPTGLNQPQHF
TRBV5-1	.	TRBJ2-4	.	TGCGCCAGCAGCTTGGGGCAGGGGCTGGACATTCAGTACTTC	CASSLGQGLDIQYF
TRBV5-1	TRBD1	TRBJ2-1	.	TGCGCCAGCAGCTTGACGACAGGGGGACACGATGAGCAGTTCTTC	CASSLTTGGHDEQFF
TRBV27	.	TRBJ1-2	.	TGTGCCAGCAGTTTTAATCCTGTCTCTGGCTACACCTTC	CASSFNPVSGYTF
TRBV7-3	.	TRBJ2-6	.	TGTGCCAGCAGCTTAGGTAGCTCTGGGGCCAACGTCCTGACTTTC	CASSLGSSGANVLTF
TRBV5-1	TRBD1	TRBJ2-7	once	TGCGCCAGCAGCCCGACAGGGGGACCGGGGGAGCAGTACTTC	CASSPTGGPGEQYF
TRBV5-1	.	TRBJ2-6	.	TGCGCCAGCAGGGGCAGCTCTGGGGCCAACGTCCTGACTTTC	CASRGSSGANVLTF
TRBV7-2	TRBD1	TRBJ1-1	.	TGTGCCAGCAGCTCGACAGGGGCGCCCACTGAAGCTTTCTTT	CASSSTGAPTEAFF
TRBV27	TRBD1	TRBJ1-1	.	TGTGCCAGCAGTCCCATACAGGGGATACTGAACACTGAAGCTTTCTTT	CASSPIQGILNTEAFF
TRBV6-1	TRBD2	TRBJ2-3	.	TGTGCCAGCAGTGGAGTGCTAGCGGGAGACCATGCAGATACGCAGTATTTT	CASSGVLAGDHADTQYF
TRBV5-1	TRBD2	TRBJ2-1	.	TGCGCCAGCAGCTTTGGACTAGCGGGTCACAATGAGCAGTTCTTC	CASSFGLAGHNEQFF
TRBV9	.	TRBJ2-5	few	TGTGCCAGCAGCGTAGGCGGCAGTACCCTCCAAGAGACCCAGTACTTC	CASSVGGSTLQETQYF
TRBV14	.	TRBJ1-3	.	TGTGCCAGCAGCCAAGTCCGGGGGCAGGGAAACACCATATATTTT	CASSQVRGQGNTIYF
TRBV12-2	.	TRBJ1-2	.	TGTGCAAGTCGCTTAGCGTTTGGATCCTCACCAAACTATGGCTACACCTTC	CASRLAFGSSPNYGYTF
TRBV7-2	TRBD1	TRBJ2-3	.	TGTGCCAGCAGCTCCTTATACGGGACAGAACAGTATTTT	CASSSLYGTEQYF
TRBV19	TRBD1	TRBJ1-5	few	TGTGCCAGTAATCTCGGACAGGGCAATCAGCCCCAGCATTTT	CASNLGQGNQPQHF
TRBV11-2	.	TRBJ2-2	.	TGTGCCAGCAGCAAACCAACAGGGTTTGGGACCGGGGAGCTGTTTTTT	CASSKPTGFGTGELFF
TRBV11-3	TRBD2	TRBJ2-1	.	TGTGCCAGCAGCTTTGGGACTAGCGGGAGGGCCAGATCGGAGCAGTTCTTC	CASSFGTSGRARSEQFF
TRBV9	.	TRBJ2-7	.	TGTGCCAGCAGCGTAGCTTTAGGCCCCTACGAGCAGTACTTC	CASSVALGPYEQYF
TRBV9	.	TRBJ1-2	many	TGTGCCAGCAGCGTAGGCAGGGAAGCTGGCTACACCTTC	CASSVGREAGYTF
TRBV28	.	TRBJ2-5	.	TGTGCCAGCAGTTTTTCGGCAGAAGAGACCCAGTACTTC	CASSFSAEETQYF